This T cell receptor beta chain was sequenced for a study of T-cell memory formation after mild COVID-19. Overall study: TCR clusters were mostly donor specific.

Comments on this clonotype: Its antigen is still unknown.

General study points: Unconfirmed was the SARS-CoV-2 specificity of second-wave clones that peaked on day 37.

TCR alpha and TCR beta cDNA libraries carrying sample barcodes and UMIs came from 5'RACE with constant-segment primers. TCRdb analysed the 5' RACE reads with MiXCR anew, one entry per CDR3 protein. Here the sample spans roughly 450,000 distinct CDR3 sequences, roughly 18% being singletons. Trimming removed 1 base from V and 5 bases from J; junction bases left unmatched: 6. This CDR3 is built from 14 residues. Germline CDR1 and CDR2: SQVTM and ANQGSEA. This rearrangement joins TRBV29-1 to TRBJ2-5; TRBD1 matches at 8 bases. The source material was PBMCs or a T cell subset sorted from them (not recorded which). This TCR was recovered from a man aged 18 to 35 who had mild COVID-19 (a few samples of this study predate the infection). Cell type and time point are not known. CDR3 amino acids: CSVEGQGAGETQYF. For the CDR3, the DNA is TGCAGCGTTGAAGGGCAGGGGGCTGGCGAGACCCAGTACTTC.